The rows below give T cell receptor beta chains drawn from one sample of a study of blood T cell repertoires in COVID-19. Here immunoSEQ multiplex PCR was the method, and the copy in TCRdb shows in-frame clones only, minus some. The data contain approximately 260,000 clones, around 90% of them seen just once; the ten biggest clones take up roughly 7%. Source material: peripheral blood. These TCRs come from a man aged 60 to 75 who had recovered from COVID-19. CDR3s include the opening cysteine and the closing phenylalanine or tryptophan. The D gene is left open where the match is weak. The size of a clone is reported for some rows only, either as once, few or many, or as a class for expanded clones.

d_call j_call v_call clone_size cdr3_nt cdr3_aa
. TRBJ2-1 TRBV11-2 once TGTGCCAGCAGCCCAATCCCCGGGGGTTTCAATGAGCAGTTCTTC CASSPIPGGFNEQFF
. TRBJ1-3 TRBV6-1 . TGTGCCAGCAGTGACCCAGGGAATGGTGGAAACACCATATATTTT CASSDPGNGGNTIYF
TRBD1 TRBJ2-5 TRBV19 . TGTGCCAGTAGTCAAGACAGGGGTCAAGAGACCCAGTACTTC CASSQDRGQETQYF
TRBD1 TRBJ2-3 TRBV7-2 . TGTGCCAGCAGCCGGGACAGGGGAGCAGATACGCAGTATTTT CASSRDRGADTQYF
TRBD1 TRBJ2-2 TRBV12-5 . TGTGCTAGTGACTGGGGACAGGGTGGCACCGGGGAGCTGTTTTTT CASDWGQGGTGELFF
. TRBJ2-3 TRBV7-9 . TGTGCCAGCAGCTTTACAGGTACTAGCACAGATACGCAGTATTTT CASSFTGTSTDTQYF
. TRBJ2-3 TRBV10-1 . TGCGCCAGCAGTGAAAGCGTCCCAGATACGCAGTATTTT CASSESVPDTQYF
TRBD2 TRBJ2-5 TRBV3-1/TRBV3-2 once TGTGCCAGCAGCCCCCGGACTAGCGGGGGGGAAAGGAACTTC CASSPRTSGGERNF
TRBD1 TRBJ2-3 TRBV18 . TGTGCCAGCTCACCGGACAGGAAAAGCACAGATACGCAGTATTTT CASSPDRKSTDTQYF
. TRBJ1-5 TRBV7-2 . TGTGCCAGCAGCTTATTCAGGGCTCAGCCCCAGCATTTT CASSLFRAQPQHF
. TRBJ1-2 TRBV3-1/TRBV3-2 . TGTGCCAGCAAAAGTTCAACAGGGTCTGGCTACACCTTC CASKSSTGSGYTF
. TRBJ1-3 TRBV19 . TGTGCCAGTAGTATTTTTCGGACAGATAGTGCCTCTGGAAACACCATATATTTT CASSIFRTDSASGNTIYF
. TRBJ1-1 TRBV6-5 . TGTGCCAGCAGCCTACAGGATCTCACTGAAGCTTTCTTT CASSLQDLTEAFF
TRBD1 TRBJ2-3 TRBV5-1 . TGCGCCAGCAGCGGACGGACAGGGTTAGATACGCAGTATTTT CASSGRTGLDTQYF
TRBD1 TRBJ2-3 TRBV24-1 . TGTGCCACCAGTGGTGGACAGGGGGCATTAGGTACGCAGTATTTT CATSGGQGALGTQYF
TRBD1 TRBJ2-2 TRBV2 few TGTGCCAGCAGTGCAAGGACAGGCACCGGGGAGCTGTTTTTT CASSARTGTGELFF
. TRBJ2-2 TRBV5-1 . TGCGCCAGCAGCACCCTCAGCGGTAGGACCGGGGAGCTGTTTTTT CASSTLSGRTGELFF
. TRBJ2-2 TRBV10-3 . TGTGCCATCCGGGGCACCGGGGAGCTGTTTTTT CAIRGTGELFF
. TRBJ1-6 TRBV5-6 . TGTGCCAGCAGCTTGTATCGGAGCTCCTATAATTCACCCCTCCACTTT CASSLYRSSYNSPLHF
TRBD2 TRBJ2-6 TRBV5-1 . TGCGCCAGCAGCTCCAGCCGCTTAGCGGGGGGCCTCTCTGGGGCCAACGTCCTGACTTTC CASSSSRLAGGLSGANVLTF
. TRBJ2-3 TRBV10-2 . TGCGCCAGCAGTGAGTTCGCGCCGACTGTTTTGTATTTT CASSEFAPTVLYF
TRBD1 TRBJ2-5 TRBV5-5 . TGTGCCAGCAGCTCGTCACCGGGACAGGGGTTAAAGACCCAGTACTTC CASSSSPGQGLKTQYF
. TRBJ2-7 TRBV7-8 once TGTGCCAGCAGCCGGCGCCGGGACACAACCTACGAGCAGTACTTC CASSRRRDTTYEQYF
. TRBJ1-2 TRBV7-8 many TGTGCCAGCAGCTTAAACTCTAGGGGCTATGGCTACACCTTC CASSLNSRGYGYTF
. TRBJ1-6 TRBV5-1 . TGCGCCAGCAGCTTGGCCGGGATTCAATATAATTCACCCCTCCACTTT CASSLAGIQYNSPLHF
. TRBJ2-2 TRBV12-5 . TGTGCTAGTGGTTTGGTCCCCGGCACCGGGGAGCTGTTTTTT CASGLVPGTGELFF
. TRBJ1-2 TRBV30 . TGTGCCTGGAGTTTCGGGGAATCGGATGGCTACACCTTC CAWSFGESDGYTF
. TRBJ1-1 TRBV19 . TGTGCCAGTAGACAGCGGAGGACTGAAGCTTTCTTT CASRQRRTEAFF
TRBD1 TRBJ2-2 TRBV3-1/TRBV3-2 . TGTGCCAGCAGCCCGGGACAGACGAAGTCCGGGGAGCTGTTTTTT CASSPGQTKSGELFF
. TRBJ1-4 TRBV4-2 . TGTGCCAGCAGCCAAGAAGTCAACCCCGGGGCTAATGAAAAACTGTTTTTT CASSQEVNPGANEKLFF
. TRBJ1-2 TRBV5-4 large TGTGCCAGCAGACTTTCTGGAGGGGGCTACACCTTC CASRLSGGGYTF
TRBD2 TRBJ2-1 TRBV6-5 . TGTGCCAGCAGTCCGGGACTAGGCTTCAATGAGCAGTTCTTC CASSPGLGFNEQFF
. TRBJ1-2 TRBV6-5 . TGTGCCAGCAGTTACGCCAGGGGCTATGGCTACACCTTC CASSYARGYGYTF
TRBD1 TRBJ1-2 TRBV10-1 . TGCGCCGCCGACAGGGCAGACGGCTACACCTTC CAADRADGYTF
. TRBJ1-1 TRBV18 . TGTGCCAGCTCAAGACAGGAGGACACTGAAGCTTTCTTT CASSRQEDTEAFF
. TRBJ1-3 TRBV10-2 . TGCGCCAGCAGTGAGAAGGGAGCTGGAAACACCATATATTTT CASSEKGAGNTIYF
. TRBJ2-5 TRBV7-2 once TGTGCCAGCAGCTTAGATTCTGAGACCCAGTACTTC CASSLDSETQYF
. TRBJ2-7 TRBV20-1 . TGCAGTGCTAGTCTCAGGTCTTCCTCCTACGAGCAGTACTTC CSASLRSSSYEQYF
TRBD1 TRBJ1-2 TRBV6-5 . TGTGCCAGCAGTTTCCACCTGGCAACAGGGGGCAAAGGCTACACCTTC CASSFHLATGGKGYTF
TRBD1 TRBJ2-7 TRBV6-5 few TGTGCCAGCACCACAAGGACAGGGAGCTCCTACGAGCAGTACTTC CASTTRTGSSYEQYF
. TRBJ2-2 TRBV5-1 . TGCGCCAGCAGCTTTAGCGGCAACACCGGGGAGCTGTTTTTT CASSFSGNTGELFF
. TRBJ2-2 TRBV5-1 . TGCGCCAGCAGCCTACAGCTGAACACCGGGGAGCTGTTTTTT CASSLQLNTGELFF
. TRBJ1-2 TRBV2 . TGTGCCAGGAGTGGAGCGGCAGGGGAGAACTATGGCTACACCTTC CARSGAAGENYGYTF
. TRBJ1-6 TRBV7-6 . TGTGCCAGCAGCCCTTGGGGGCGCTCCCCAAATTCACCCCTCCACTTT CASSPWGRSPNSPLHF
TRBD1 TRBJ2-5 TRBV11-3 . TGTGCCAGCAGCTTAGGAATCCCCGGGACAGGGGGAGAGACCCAGTACTTC CASSLGIPGTGGETQYF
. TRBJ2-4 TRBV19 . TGTGCCAGTAGTAACGCGAGGGTAGCCAAAAACATTCAGTACTTC CASSNARVAKNIQYF
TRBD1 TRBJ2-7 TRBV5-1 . TGCGCCAGCAGCCGGGGGCCCGGGACAGGAAGCTCCTACGAGCAGTACTTC CASSRGPGTGSSYEQYF
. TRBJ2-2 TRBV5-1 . TGCGCCAGCAGCTTGGAAGTAGGGGGAACCGGGGAGCTGTTTTTT CASSLEVGGTGELFF
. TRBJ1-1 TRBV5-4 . TGTGCCAGCAGCCATAGGTTCCAGGGGACCCTGGAAGCTTTCTTT CASSHRFQGTLEAFF
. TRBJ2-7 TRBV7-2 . TGTGCCAGCAGCTTAGATGGGGGGGCCGTCTCCTACGAGCAGTACTTC CASSLDGGAVSYEQYF
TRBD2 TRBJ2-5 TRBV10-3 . TGTGCCACCCGTAGCGGGACGCAAGAGACCCAGTACTTC CATRSGTQETQYF
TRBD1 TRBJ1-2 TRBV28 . TGTGCCAGCAGTTTCGATGACAGGGTTTTAATTTTGGGTGGTTACACCTTC CASSFDDRVLILGGYTF
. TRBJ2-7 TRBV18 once TGTGCCAGCTCACCCTCGAAGCTTTACGAGCAGTACTTC CASSPSKLYEQYF
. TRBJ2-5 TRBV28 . TGTGCCAGCAAGCGCGGCGGAGGATCGGGGGCCCAGTACTTC CASKRGGGSGAQYF
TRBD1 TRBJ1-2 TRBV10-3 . TGTGCCATCCTACCGAGGACAGGGCTAAAAGGGGGAAACTATGGCTACACCTTC CAILPRTGLKGGNYGYTF
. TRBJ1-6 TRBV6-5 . TGTGCCAGCAGTTTGCGCTCCTATAATTCACCCCTCCACTTT CASSLRSYNSPLHF
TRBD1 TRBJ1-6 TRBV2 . TGTGCCAGCAGTCTTCTGACAGGGGATGGTTCACCCCTCCACTTT CASSLLTGDGSPLHF
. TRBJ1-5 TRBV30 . TGTGCCTGGAGTGGGACGACAGTCAATCAGCCCCAGCATTTT CAWSGTTVNQPQHF